Listed here are 17 T cell receptor beta chains from one sample, sequenced in a study of identical twins (dated by TCRdb to the mid-2010s). Preparation of the library involved 5' RACE. The sequencer listed for this sample is Illumina HiSeq 2000. TCRdb reanalyzed the raw reads on its own, using fastp at Q25 for trimming and MiXCR for clone calling, and kept in-frame beta chains. Every distinct CDR3 protein forms one entry, paired with its most common genes and DNA. Counted in this sample were roughly 250,000 distinct CDR3 sequences; roughly 7% of them appeared once. Roughly 3.7% of the sample goes to the ten largest clones. The same data also contributed to another study, on yellow fever vaccine responses in identical twins.

The sample consisted of memory (CD45RO+) T cells sorted from blood. This specimen's cell subset or site label, interpreted: CD45RO+ enriched T cells. These receptors originate from a young woman in good health.

This sequence joins TRBV12-3 or TRBV12-4 and TRBJ2-4; 7 bases align to TRBD2. J gave up 9 bases and V 10 bases, and 12 bases lay outside the gene matches. The CDR3 covers 13 residues. In DNA form, the CDR3 reads TGTGCCACTGGGGGGGGTAGCACAAGCATTCAGTACTTC. This encodes CATGGGSTSIQYF.

This clonotype occurred a few times. The chain couples TRBV6-1 to TRBJ2-1, with 9 nucleotides matching TRBD2. V shed 7 bases, J shed 10 bases, and the junction held 14 bases outside the gene matches. The CDR3 consists of 15 residues. Germline lookup yields CDR1 MNHNS and CDR2 SASEGT. The CDR3 reads CASTRSSGSIHEQFF. DNA of the CDR3: TGTGCCAGCACCAGAAGTAGCGGGAGTATTCACGAGCAGTTCTTC.

V is TRBV4-2 and J is TRBJ2-5, with a tentative D call TRBD1 (6 bases). Trimming took 1 base from V and 4 from J, leaving 10 bases between them. The V gene's germline CDR1 is LGHNA and CDR2 YNFKEQ. CDR3 length: 14 amino acids. The CDR3 region has the DNA TGTGCCAGCAGCCAAGCGGGACACATAGAGACCCAGTACTTC. Translating gives CASSQAGHIETQYF.

The chain couples TRBV18 to TRBJ2-5, with D unresolved. There are 14 residues in the CDR3. V was clipped by 0 bases and J by 2 bases, with 7 bases between them. Germline V gene sequence: CDR1 KGHSH, CDR2 LQKENI. CDR3: CASSPPTGQETQYF. The CDR3 nucleotides are TGTGCCAGCTCACCACCTACCGGGCAAGAGACCCAGTACTTC. The full variable domain, its missing parts supplied by reference TRBV18 and TRBJ2-5, is NAGVMQNPRHLVRRRGQEARLRCSPMKGHSHVYWYRQLPEEGLKFMVYLQKENIIDESGMPKERFSAEFPKEGPSILRIQQVVRGDSAAYFCASSPPTGQETQYFGPGTRLLVL.

This clonotype was counted many times. The chain carries TRBV7-2 and TRBJ2-1; D not resolved. Trimming took 5 bases from V and 6 from J, leaving 8 bases between them. Germline values: CDR1 SGHTA, CDR2 FQGNSA. The CDR3 contains 12 residues. CDR3 nucleotides: TGTGCCAGCAGCCTAGGTGTCAATGAGCAGTTCTTC. Protein product: CASSLGVNEQFF.

This clonotype was detected ten times or more. The J gene is TRBJ2-2, the V gene TRBV4-1; D assignment may be TRBD1 or TRBD2 (6 bases each). Per germline, CDR1 MGHRA and CDR2 YSYEKL. There are 17 residues in the CDR3. Trimming shortened V by 2 bases and J by 6 bases, and 19 bases separated the two germline ends. The CDR3 DNA reads TGCGCCAGCAGCCAATCTCCGACGGGGGCCTCCGCCGGGGAGCTGTTTTTT. This codes for CASSQSPTGASAGELFF.

This clonotype appeared many times. This chain links TRBV5-1 with TRBJ2-1; D is unresolved. CDR3 length: 14 residues. Germline lookup yields CDR1 SGHRS and CDR2 YFSETQ. Between the trimmed V and J ends, which lost 5 bases and 0 bases, there was a span of 9 bases. CDR3 sequence (DNA): TGCGCCAGCAGAATTCAGAGCTCCTACAATGAGCAGTTCTTC. This gives the protein CASRIQSSYNEQFF.

The chain is built from TRBV14 and TRBJ2-5; TRBD1 aligns across 8 bases. The CDR3 runs to 15 residues. V shed 4 bases and J 5 bases; nucleotides not matched to a gene: 9. The germline V gene encodes CDR1 SGHDN and CDR2 FVKESK. The CDR3: CASSPRDRLRETQYF. In DNA form, the CDR3 reads TGTGCCAGCAGCCCCCGGGACAGGCTGAGGGAGACCCAGTACTTC. Using reference TRBV14 and TRBJ2-5 for the parts outside the CDR3, the full variable domain is EAGVTQFPSHSVIEKGQTVTLRCDPISGHDNLYWYRRVMGKEIKFLLHFVKESKQDESGMPNNRFLAERTGGTYSTLKVQPAELEDSGVYFCASSPRDRLRETQYFGPGTRLLVL.

This clonotype showed up many times. The junction and the germline gene differ at one end; a read error may be behind it. The chain combines TRBV3-1 with TRBJ2-1; 9 bases line up with TRBD2. Germline V CDR1 and CDR2: LGHDT, YNNKEL (reference sequence). This CDR3 has 15 residues. The CDR3 DNA reads as TGTGCCAGCAGGTATAGCGGGAGAGTCTACAATGAGCAGGTCTTC. This codes for CASRYSGRVYNEQVF.

This clonotype was picked up many times. The chain is built from TRBV27 and TRBJ2-2; D might be TRBD2 (5 bases). Germline loops: CDR1 MNHEY, CDR2 SMNVEV (reference sequence). V lost 4 bases, J lost 2 bases, and 11 bases lay in between. The CDR3 spans 15 residues. The CDR3 spells CASSSGLLNTGELFF. The DNA for the CDR3 is TGTGCCAGCAGTTCTGGACTCTTAAACACCGGGGAGCTGTTTTTT.

This clonotype occurred many times. DNA for the CDR3: TGTGCCAGCAGTTCGGCGGGCGGTGGGACAGATACGCAGTATTTT. Amino acids: CASSSAGGGTDTQYF. This rearrangement joins TRBV28 to TRBJ2-3, with D maybe TRBD2 (5 bases). Germline V gene lookup returns CDR1 MDHEN and CDR2 SYDVKM. V dropped 4 bases and J dropped 3 bases, with 14 bases sitting between them. This CDR3 contains 15 residues.

In its sample, this clonotype was seen many times. The CDR3 loop reads CASSPRLAGAPRNEQFF. CDR3 DNA sequence: TGTGCCAGCAGCCCCCGATTAGCGGGGGCTCCACGGAATGAGCAGTTCTTC. The V and J genes are TRBV6-1 and TRBJ2-1; 9 bases fit TRBD2. Germline V gene lookup returns CDR1 MNHNS and CDR2 SASEGT. There are 17 residues in the CDR3. V lost 6 bases and J lost 7; bases outside the gene matches: 16.

This clonotype was observed at least ten times. The chain joins TRBV7-8 to TRBJ2-2, with D maybe TRBD2 (6 bases). The CDR3 sequence is 14 residues long. Germline V gene data show CDR1 as SGHVS and CDR2 as FQNEAQ. Deletions cut 5 bases from V and 0 bases from J, with 7 bases between. The DNA for the CDR3 is TGTGCCAGCAGCCGGGGGTCGAACACCGGGGAGCTGTTTTTT. Amino acid sequence: CASSRGSNTGELFF.

This clonotype was detected a few times. The chain combines TRBV24-1 with TRBJ2-5, with 13 bases fitting TRBD2. CDR1 and CDR2 from the germline V gene are KGHDR and SFDVKD. The J segment lost 4 bases and the V segment lost 4 bases, leaving 5 bases of the junction unmatched. The CDR3 is 16 amino acids. DNA of the CDR3: TGTGCCACCAGTGACCCCGGACTAGCGGGGGCAGAGACCCAGTACTTC. Its protein is CATSDPGLAGAETQYF.

The chain couples TRBV11-3 to TRBJ2-2; D might be TRBD1 or TRBD2, each matching 5 bases. V lost 3 bases to trimming and J lost 1 base, with 9 bases between them. The CDR3 has 15 amino acids. CDR1 and CDR2 from the germline V gene are SGHNT and YENEEA. The CDR3 sequence is CASSFWGRNTGELFF. CDR3 sequence (DNA): TGTGCCAGCAGCTTTTGGGGGAGGAACACCGGGGAGCTGTTTTTT.

V gene TRBV5-5 combines with J gene TRBJ2-7, with D unresolved. The CDR3 extends over 13 amino acids. V was shortened by 2 bases and J by 3 bases, with 9 bases between the two germline ends. Germline V lookup: CDR1 SGHKS, CDR2 YYEKEE (reference sequence). This CDR3 is CASSFDVYYEQYV. DNA for the CDR3: TGTGCCAGCAGCTTCGACGTCTACTACGAGCAGTACGTC.

This clonotype was detected ten times or more. The gene calls are TRBV7-8 and TRBJ1-1; D call uncertain. The CDR3 covers 15 residues. Trimming removed 7 bases at V and 0 bases at J, with 15 bases between. Looked up from germline, CDR1 is SGHVS and CDR2 is FQNEAQ. CDR3 loop: CASILQTHMNTEAFF. CDR3 bases: TGTGCCAGCATACTACAGACTCACATGAACACTGAAGCTTTCTTT.